The 24 T cell receptor beta chains below were found in one sample sequenced in a study of CD8 T cells in ankylosing spondylitis (dated 2017 in TCRdb). Library prep was done by 5' RACE. For sequencing, an Illumina HiSeq 2500 was employed. TCRdb passed the public sequencing reads through fastp at Q25 and MiXCR, retaining productive beta sequences. Rows with one shared CDR3 protein collapse into an entry with the most common genes and DNA. Present in this sample are 200,000 or so distinct CDR3 sequences, 10% to 15% of which were seen just once. The ten largest clones represent 8% to 13% of the sample. Sequencing input: blood, either unsorted or a sorted T cell fraction (not recorded which). These TCRs come from a female donor with ankylosing spondylitis or in good health (not recorded which).

Points on this clonotype: With a much larger clone just one base away, this may be a read error. This chain links TRBV28 with TRBJ1-2; TRBD1 matches 8 bases. CDR1 and CDR2 (germline): MDHEN, SYDVKM. This CDR3 comprises 14 residues. The CDR3 DNA reads TGTTCCAGCAGTCGACAGGGGAACAACTATGGCTACACCTTC. Protein product: CSSSRQGNNYGYTF.

This clonotype was observed many times. The gene calls are TRBV5-1 and TRBJ1-3, with D hard to call. This CDR3 is 14 amino acids long. The germline V gene encodes CDR1 SGHRS and CDR2 YFSETQ. V dropped 4 bases and J dropped 8 bases, with 16 bases sitting between them. The CDR3 loop reads CASSPRALSDTIYF. The CDR3 DNA sequence: TGCGCCAGCAGCCCACGGGCGCTCTCGGACACCATATATTTT.

This clonotype was counted a few times. The chain is built from TRBV20-1 and TRBJ2-7; TRBD2 matches 10 bases. V shed 0 bases, J shed 0 bases, and the junction held 5 bases outside the gene matches. Germline CDR1 DFQATT, CDR2 SNEGSKA (reference sequence). This CDR3 has 16 residues. The CDR3 sequence is CSARDPSSGSSYEQYF. CDR3 nucleotides: TGCAGTGCTAGAGACCCCTCTAGCGGGAGCTCCTACGAGCAGTACTTC.

This clonotype came up a few times. V and J are TRBV12-3 or TRBV12-4 and TRBJ2-5, with a weak D call TRBD1 (5 bases). This CDR3 spans 14 amino acids. V shed 3 bases and J shed 2 bases, with 10 bases lying between them. The DNA for the CDR3 is TGTGCCAGCAGTTTTGGGGCAGGACAAGAGACCCAGTACTTC. This translates into CASSFGAGQETQYF.

This clonotype was seen a handful of times. This rearrangement joins TRBV20-1 to TRBJ1-5; D unclear. V was pared by 7 bases and J by 1 base, with 14 bases between. CDR3 length: 14 amino acids. The germline V gene encodes CDR1 DFQATT and CDR2 SNEGSKA (reference sequence). CDR3 bases: TGCAGTGTGGCTACGACTCCAAGCAATCAGCCCCAGCATTTT. The encoded protein is CSVATTPSNQPQHF.

This clonotype was seen repeatedly, ten times or more. The chain has TRBV12-3 or TRBV12-4 and TRBJ2-3, with D possibly being TRBD1 (6 bases). V gave up 5 bases and J gave up 2 bases, with 17 bases separating them. This CDR3 region has 16 residues. DNA for the CDR3: TGTGCCAGCAGTAAGCAGGGGTTGGGGCACACAGATACGCAGTATTTT. It encodes CASSKQGLGHTDTQYF.

This clonotype has at least ten counts. The chain is built from TRBV7-9 and TRBJ2-7; tentatively, D is TRBD1 or TRBD2 (5 bases each). Trimming removed 5 bases at V and 7 bases at J, with 12 bases between. Germline V gene data show CDR1 as SEHNR and CDR2 as FQNEAQ (reference sequence). The CDR3 runs to 12 residues. The CDR3 sequence: CASSPEEGEQYF. DNA of the CDR3: TGTGCCAGCAGCCCGGAAGAGGGGGAGCAGTACTTC.

This clonotype was seen more than once but under ten times. The chain joins TRBV7-2 to TRBJ2-7; D tentatively reads TRBD1 or TRBD2 (5 bases each). This CDR3 comprises 15 residues. Per the germline V gene, CDR1 is SGHTA and CDR2 is FQGNSA. Trimming took 2 bases from V and 0 from J, leaving 11 bases between them. CDR3 loop: CASSLLGPSSYEQYF. DNA of the CDR3: TGTGCCAGCAGCTTATTGGGACCCAGCTCCTACGAGCAGTACTTC. The variable domain in full, with the rest retrieved from reference TRBV7-2 and TRBJ2-7, is GAGVSQSPSNKVTEKGKDVELRCDPISGHTALYWYRQSLGQGLEFLIYFQGNSAPDKSGLPSDRFSAERTGGSVSTLTIQRTQQEDSAVYLCASSLLGPSSYEQYFGPGTRLTVT.

This clonotype was observed at least ten times. The rearrangement uses TRBV7-3 and TRBJ2-1, with 7 bases aligning to TRBD2. CDR3 length: 15 residues. The germline CDR1 and CDR2 sequences are SGHTA and FQGTGA. V trimming: 5 bases; J trimming: 4 bases; junction bases outside the gene matches: 8. The CDR3 sequence: CASSATSALYNEQFF. The CDR3 region has the DNA TGTGCCAGCAGCGCAACTAGCGCGCTATACAATGAGCAGTTCTTC.

This clonotype was found a few times. This chain connects TRBV15 to TRBJ2-1; D may be TRBD2 (5 bases). Trimming took off 0 bases at V and 3 bases at J, with 9 bases between the two ends. CDR1 and CDR2 from the germline V gene are LNHNV and YYDKDF (reference sequence). This CDR3 comprises 15 residues. The CDR3 loop reads CATSRDKRDYNEQFF. CDR3 nucleotide sequence: TGTGCCACCAGCAGAGATAAGAGGGACTACAATGAGCAGTTCTTC.

This clonotype came up many times. This chain connects TRBV7-9 to TRBJ1-1; 8 bases line up with TRBD1. The ends lost 5 bases at V and 5 bases at J; junction bases unmatched: 10. The CDR3 loop spans 15 amino acids. The germline V gene has CDR1 SEHNR and CDR2 FQNEAQ (reference sequence). The CDR3 DNA follows: TGTGCCAGCAGCCAAGACAGGGGCGTAGGGACTGAAGCTTTCTTT. It specifies CASSQDRGVGTEAFF.

The chain links TRBV29-1 to TRBJ1-1; the match to TRBD1 covers 8 bases. The CDR3 is made up of 12 amino acids. V lost 7 bases and J lost 5; bases outside the gene matches: 6. Germline-derived CDR1 and CDR2 are SQVTM and ANQGSEA. CDR3 nucleotides: TGCAGCGGCGACAGGGGAGGTACTGAAGCTTTCTTT. It translates to CSGDRGGTEAFF.

Many counts were recorded for this clonotype. This chain links TRBV2 with TRBJ1-5, with 7 bases that match TRBD1. CDR3 size: 16 residues. Germline V lookup: CDR1 SNHLY, CDR2 FYNNEI. V lost 3 bases and J lost 2; bases outside the gene matches: 7. Here the CDR3 DNA reads TGTGCCAGCAGTGATTTTGTAGGACAGGGCAATCAGCCCCAGCATTTT. This encodes CASSDFVGQGNQPQHF.

With respect to this clonotype: A much larger clone is a single base away; this may be a read error. The rearrangement links TRBV9 to TRBJ2-3; 12 bases agree with TRBD2. The ends lost 3 bases at V and 5 bases at J; junction bases unmatched: 4. The CDR3 is 15 amino acids. Germline loops: CDR1 SGDLS, CDR2 YYNGEE. CDR3 residues: CASSAGLAGIDTQYF. CDR3 coding DNA: TGTGCCAGCAGCGCAGGACTAGCGGGAATAGATACGCAGTATTTT.

This clonotype came up many times. V and J are TRBV5-1 and TRBJ2-1; D might be TRBD2 (5 bases). The germline V gene encodes CDR1 SGHRS and CDR2 YFSETQ. This CDR3 has 14 amino acids. The V and J ends lost 4 bases and 0 bases respectively, with 8 bases between them. CDR3 loop: CASSDRGSYNEQFF. CDR3 DNA: TGCGCCAGCAGCGACCGGGGCTCCTACAATGAGCAGTTCTTC. The whole variable domain, filled in from reference TRBV5-1 and TRBJ2-1, reads KAGVTQTPRYLIKTRGQQVTLSCSPISGHRSVSWYQQTPGQGLQFLFEYFSETQRNKGNFPGRFSGRQFSNSRSEMNVSTLELGDSALYLCASSDRGSYNEQFFGPGTRLTVL.

This clonotype was counted many times. This chain joins TRBV29-1 and TRBJ1-3, with D maybe TRBD1 (5 bases). V shed 3 bases and J shed 2 bases, with 8 bases lying between them. This CDR3 has 13 residues. CDR1 and CDR2 from the germline V gene are SQVTM and ANQGSEA. The CDR3 sequence is CSVDRGAGNTIYF. The CDR3 nucleotides are TGCAGCGTTGATCGGGGGGCTGGAAACACCATATATTTT.

Many counts were recorded for this clonotype. The V gene is TRBV6-5, the J gene TRBJ2-1, with D unresolved. V was cut by 4 bases and J by 7 bases, with 5 bases left in between. This CDR3 has 11 amino acids. Germline assignment: CDR1 MNHEY and CDR2 SVGAGI. The CDR3 spells CASSSNNEQFF. The CDR3 region has the DNA TGTGCCAGCAGTTCCAATAATGAGCAGTTCTTC.

Many counts were recorded for this clonotype. V is TRBV12-3 or TRBV12-4 and J is TRBJ1-1; maybe TRBD1 (5 bases). V lost 2 bases, J lost 8 bases, and 15 bases lay in between. This CDR3 contains 14 residues. The CDR3 coding sequence is TGTGCCAGCAGTTTACTCTCAGGGACGGGGGAAGCTTTCTTT. Translating gives CASSLLSGTGEAFF.

V gene TRBV14 combines with J gene TRBJ2-1; D possibly corresponds to TRBD2 (6 bases). The length of the CDR3 is 19 residues. Looked up from germline, CDR1 is SGHDN and CDR2 is FVKESK. Trimming left V 4 bases short and J 0 bases short, with 22 bases between. The CDR3 sequence is CASSPLYGRKSSSYNEQFF. In DNA form, the CDR3 reads TGTGCCAGCAGCCCTCTGTATGGGAGGAAGTCGAGCTCCTACAATGAGCAGTTCTTC.

This clonotype was seen repeatedly, ten times or more. The chain combines TRBV5-1 with TRBJ2-1; TRBD2 matches at 9 bases. V lost 4 bases and J lost 5; bases outside the gene matches: 4. This CDR3 region has 14 residues. Germline CDR1 SGHRS, CDR2 YFSETQ. CDR3 sequence reads: CASSPGLANNEQFF. The DNA of the CDR3 is TGCGCCAGCAGCCCGGGACTAGCCAACAATGAGCAGTTCTTC.

This clonotype appeared a few times. The chain recombines TRBV19 with TRBJ2-7; D perhaps matches TRBD1 (5 bases). Germline V gives CDR1 LNHDA, CDR2 SQIVND (reference sequence). CDR3 length equals 14 residues. Trimming took 7 bases from V and 2 from J, leaving 15 bases between them. The CDR3 DNA is TGTGCCAGTACAAAAGGGGTGGGGACCTACGAGCAGTACTTC. It encodes CASTKGVGTYEQYF.

Many counts were recorded for this clonotype. The V gene is TRBV7-2, the J gene TRBJ2-4, with TRBD2 as a possible D gene (6 bases). Germline values: CDR1 SGHTA, CDR2 FQGNSA. V gave up 0 bases and J gave up 8 bases, with 20 bases separating them. The CDR3 has 17 amino acids. The CDR3 nucleotides read TGTGCCAGCAGCTTAGCATCCTCCGGCGGGACCGGATACATTCAGTACTTC. This sequence encodes CASSLASSGGTGYIQYF.

This clonotype was observed at least ten times. The chain uses TRBV20-1 and TRBJ2-7; 15 bases fit TRBD2. The CDR3 has 14 amino acids. V gave up 5 bases and J gave up 4 bases; unmatched junction bases: 3. Germline-derived CDR1 and CDR2 are DFQATT and SNEGSKA (reference sequence). CDR3 DNA: TGCAGTGCTGACGGACTAGCGGGAGGGTACGAGCAGTACTTC. Amino acid sequence: CSADGLAGGYEQYF.

This clonotype was counted many times. CDR3 DNA sequence: TGTGCCACCTCGAGGGTTTCGACCAGCATCGGGAATGAGCAGTTCTTC. Translation: CATSRVSTSIGNEQFF. The rearrangement uses TRBV7-9 and TRBJ2-1, with D possibly TRBD2 on 5 matching bases. The germline V gene encodes CDR1 SEHNR and CDR2 FQNEAQ (reference sequence). Deletions cut 10 bases from V and 7 bases from J, with 26 bases between. The CDR3 extends over 16 amino acids.